Below are 2 T cell receptor beta chains sequenced from a single sample in a study of human T cells and chemical hapten exposure. Time point noted: patch test 3, about 24 weeks after DPC sensitization. Noted treatment: therapeutic diphenylcyclopropenone sensitization with weekly scalp DPC. TCRdb reanalysed the RACE reads using MiXCR and keeps one entry per CDR3 protein. The table shows roughly 200,000 distinct CDR3 sequences, with 24% occurring only once. Sequencing was performed on whole blood, taken in connection with sensitization to the hapten diphenylcyclopropenone (DPC). The receptors were sampled from a woman aged 35 to 49 with alopecia areata. Some clones in this sample may be carry-over from other donors' samples.

This clonotype was seen a few times. The V and J genes are TRBV11-2 and TRBJ1-1; D call uncertain. V dropped 0 bases and J dropped 6 bases, with 8 bases sitting between them. The germline V gene encodes CDR1 SGHAT and CDR2 FQNNGV. The CDR3 totals 13 residues. Here the CDR3 DNA reads TGTGCCAGCAGCTTAGAACGCCGCGCTGAAGCTTTCTTT. It codes for CASSLERRAEAFF. Full variable domain (missing parts from reference TRBV11-2 and TRBJ1-1): EAGVAQSPRYKIIEKRQSVAFWCNPISGHATLYWYQQILGQGPKLLIQFQNNGVVDDSQLPKDRFSAERLKGVDSTLKIQPAKLEDSAVYLCASSLERRAEAFFGQGTRLTVV.

The chain links TRBV6-2 or TRBV6-3 to TRBJ2-1; 12 nucleotides line up with TRBD2. Germline CDR1 and CDR2: MNHEY and SVGEGT. J lost 6 bases, V lost 0 bases, and 3 bases had no gene match. This CDR3 comprises 16 residues. CDR3 protein: CASSYSSLAGGNEQFF. DNA of the CDR3: TGTGCCAGCAGTTACTCTTCACTAGCGGGAGGCAATGAGCAGTTCTTC.